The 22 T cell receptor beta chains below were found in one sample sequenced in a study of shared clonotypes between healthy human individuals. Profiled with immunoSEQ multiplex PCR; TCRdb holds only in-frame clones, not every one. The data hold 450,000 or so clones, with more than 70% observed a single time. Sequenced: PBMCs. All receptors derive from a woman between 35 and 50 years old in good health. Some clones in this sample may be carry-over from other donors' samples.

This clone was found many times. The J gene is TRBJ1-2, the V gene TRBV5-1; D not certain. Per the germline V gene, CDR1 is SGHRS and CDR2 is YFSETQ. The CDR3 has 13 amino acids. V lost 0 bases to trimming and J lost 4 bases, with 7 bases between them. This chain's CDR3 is CASSLADGYGYTF. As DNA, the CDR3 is TGCGCCAGCAGCTTGGCGGACGGCTATGGCTACACCTTC.

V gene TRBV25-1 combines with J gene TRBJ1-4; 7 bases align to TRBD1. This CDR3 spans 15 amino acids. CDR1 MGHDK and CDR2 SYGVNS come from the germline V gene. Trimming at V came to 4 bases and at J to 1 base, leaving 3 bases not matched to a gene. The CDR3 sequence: CASSGYRGTNEKLFF. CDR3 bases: TGTGCCAGCAGTGGGTACAGGGGAACTAATGAAAAACTGTTTTTT.

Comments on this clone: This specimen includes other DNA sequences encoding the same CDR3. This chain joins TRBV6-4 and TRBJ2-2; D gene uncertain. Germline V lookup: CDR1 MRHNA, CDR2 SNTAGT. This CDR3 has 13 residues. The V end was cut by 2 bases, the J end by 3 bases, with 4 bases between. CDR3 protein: CASSDRDTGELFF. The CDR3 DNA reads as TGTGCCAGCAGTGACCGAGACACCGGGGAGCTGTTTTTT.

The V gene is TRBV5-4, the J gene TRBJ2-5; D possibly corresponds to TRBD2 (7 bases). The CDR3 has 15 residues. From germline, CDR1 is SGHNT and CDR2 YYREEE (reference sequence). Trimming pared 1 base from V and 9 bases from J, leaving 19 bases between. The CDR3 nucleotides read TGTGCCAGCAGCTTGAGCGGGACTGCACCAGGGGCCCAGTACTTC. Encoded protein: CASSLSGTAPGAQYF.

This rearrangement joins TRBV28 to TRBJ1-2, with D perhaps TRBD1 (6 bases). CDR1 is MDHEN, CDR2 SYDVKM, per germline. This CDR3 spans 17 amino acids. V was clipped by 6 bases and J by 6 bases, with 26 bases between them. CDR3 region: CASRLWTAGKGGDGYTF. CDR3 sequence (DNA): TGTGCCAGCAGACTCTGGACAGCCGGAAAGGGGGGGGATGGCTACACCTTC.

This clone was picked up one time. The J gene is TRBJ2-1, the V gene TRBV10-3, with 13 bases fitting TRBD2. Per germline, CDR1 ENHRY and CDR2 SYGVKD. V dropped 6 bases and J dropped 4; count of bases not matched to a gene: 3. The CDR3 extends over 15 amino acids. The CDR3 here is CAISTGLAGYNEQFF. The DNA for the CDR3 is TGTGCCATCAGCACGGGACTAGCGGGATACAATGAGCAGTTCTTC.

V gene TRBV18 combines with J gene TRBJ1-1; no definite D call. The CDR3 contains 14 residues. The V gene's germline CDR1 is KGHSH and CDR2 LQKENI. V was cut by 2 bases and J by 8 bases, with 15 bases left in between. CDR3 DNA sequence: TGTGCCAGCTCACCAACTTCTTCACGGTCCGAAGCTTTCTTT. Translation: CASSPTSSRSEAFF.

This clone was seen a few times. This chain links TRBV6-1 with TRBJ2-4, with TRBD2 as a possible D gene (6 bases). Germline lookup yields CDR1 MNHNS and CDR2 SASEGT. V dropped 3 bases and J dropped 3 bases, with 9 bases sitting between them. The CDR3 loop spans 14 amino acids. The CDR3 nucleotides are TGTGCCAGCAGTGACAGGACTAACAAAAACATTCAGTACTTC. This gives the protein CASSDRTNKNIQYF.

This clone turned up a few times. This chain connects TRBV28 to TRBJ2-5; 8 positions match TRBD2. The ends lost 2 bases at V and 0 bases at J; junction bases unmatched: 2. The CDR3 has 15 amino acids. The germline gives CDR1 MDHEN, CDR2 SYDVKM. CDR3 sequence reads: CASSLAGGHQETQYF. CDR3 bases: TGTGCCAGCAGTTTAGCGGGAGGCCACCAAGAGACCCAGTACTTC.

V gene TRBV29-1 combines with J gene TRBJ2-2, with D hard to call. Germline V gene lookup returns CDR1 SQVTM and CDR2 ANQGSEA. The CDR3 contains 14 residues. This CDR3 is CGTKAATNTGELFF. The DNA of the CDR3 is TGCGGAACTAAGGCGGCTACTAACACCGGGGAGCTGTTTTTT.

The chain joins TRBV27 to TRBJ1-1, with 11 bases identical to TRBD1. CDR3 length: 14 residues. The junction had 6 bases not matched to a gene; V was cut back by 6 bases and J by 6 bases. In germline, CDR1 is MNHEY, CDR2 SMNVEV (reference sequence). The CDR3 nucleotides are TGTGCCAGCAGCCGGGGACAGGGGGGCCCTGAAGCTTTCTTT. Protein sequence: CASSRGQGGPEAFF.

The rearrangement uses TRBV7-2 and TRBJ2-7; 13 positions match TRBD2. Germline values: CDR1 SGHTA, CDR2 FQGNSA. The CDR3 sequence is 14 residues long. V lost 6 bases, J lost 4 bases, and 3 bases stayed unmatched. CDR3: CASRRLAGGYEQYF. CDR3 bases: TGTGCCAGCAGAAGACTAGCGGGAGGTTACGAGCAGTACTTC. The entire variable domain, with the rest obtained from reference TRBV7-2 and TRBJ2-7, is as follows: GAGVSQSPSNKVTEKGKDVELRCDPISGHTALYWYRQSLGQGLEFLIYFQGNSAPDKSGLPSDRFSAERTGGSVSTLTIQRTQQEDSAVYLCASRRLAGGYEQYFGPGTRLTVT.

The CDR3: CASSSVGLNQPQHF. For the CDR3, the DNA is TGTGCCAGCAGTTCTGTAGGGCTCAATCAGCCCCAGCATTTT. The chain is built from TRBV28 and TRBJ1-5; D not certain. This CDR3 contains 14 residues. The germline CDR1 and CDR2 sequences are MDHEN and SYDVKM. V was clipped by 4 bases and J by 3 bases, with 10 bases between them.

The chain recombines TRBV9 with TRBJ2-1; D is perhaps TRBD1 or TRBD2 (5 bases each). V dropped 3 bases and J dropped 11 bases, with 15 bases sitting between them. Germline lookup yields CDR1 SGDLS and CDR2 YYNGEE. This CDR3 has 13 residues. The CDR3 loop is CASSGAWDDQQFF. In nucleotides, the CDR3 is TGTGCCAGCAGCGGGGCCTGGGACGACCAGCAGTTCTTC.

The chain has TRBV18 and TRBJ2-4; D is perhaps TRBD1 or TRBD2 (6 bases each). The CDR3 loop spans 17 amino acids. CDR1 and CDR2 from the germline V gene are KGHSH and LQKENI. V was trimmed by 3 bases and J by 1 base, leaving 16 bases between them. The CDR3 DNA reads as TGTGCCAGCTCACCCGGGTGGGGGGCGATGGCCAAAAACATTCAGTACTTC. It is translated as CASSPGWGAMAKNIQYF.

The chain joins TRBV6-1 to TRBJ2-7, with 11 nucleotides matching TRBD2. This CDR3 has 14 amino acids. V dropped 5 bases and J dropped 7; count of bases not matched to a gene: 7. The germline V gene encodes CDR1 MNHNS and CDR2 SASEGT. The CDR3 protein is CASSYSGRAEEQYF. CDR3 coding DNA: TGTGCCAGCAGTTATAGCGGGAGGGCGGAAGAGCAGTACTTC.

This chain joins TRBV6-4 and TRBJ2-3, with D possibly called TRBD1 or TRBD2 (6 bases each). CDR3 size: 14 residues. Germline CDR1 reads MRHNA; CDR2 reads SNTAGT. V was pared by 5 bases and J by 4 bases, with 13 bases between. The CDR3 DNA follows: TGTGCCAGCAGTTTCGGGGGCGAAGCAGATACGCAGTATTTT. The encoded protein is CASSFGGEADTQYF.

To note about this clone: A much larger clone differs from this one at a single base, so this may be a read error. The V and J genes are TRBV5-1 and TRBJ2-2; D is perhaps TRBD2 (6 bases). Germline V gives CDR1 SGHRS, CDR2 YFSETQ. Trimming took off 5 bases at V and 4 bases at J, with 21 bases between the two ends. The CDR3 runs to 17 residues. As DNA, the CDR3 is TGCGCCAGCAGAAAAAACCGGGACTCAACGAGCACCGGGGAGCTGTTTTTT. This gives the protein CASRKNRDSTSTGELFF. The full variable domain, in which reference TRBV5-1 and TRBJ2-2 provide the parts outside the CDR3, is KAGVTQTPRYLIKTRGQQVTLSCSPISGHRSVSWYQQTPGQGLQFLFEYFSETQRNKGNFPGRFSGRQFSNSRSEMNVSTLELGDSALYLCASRKNRDSTSTGELFFGEGSRLTVL.

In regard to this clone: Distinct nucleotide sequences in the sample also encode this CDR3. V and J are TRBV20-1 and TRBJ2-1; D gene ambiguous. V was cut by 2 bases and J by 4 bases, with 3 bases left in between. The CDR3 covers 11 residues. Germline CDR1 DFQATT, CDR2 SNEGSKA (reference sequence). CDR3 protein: CSARWYNEQFF. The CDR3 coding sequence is TGCAGTGCTAGATGGTACAATGAGCAGTTCTTC.

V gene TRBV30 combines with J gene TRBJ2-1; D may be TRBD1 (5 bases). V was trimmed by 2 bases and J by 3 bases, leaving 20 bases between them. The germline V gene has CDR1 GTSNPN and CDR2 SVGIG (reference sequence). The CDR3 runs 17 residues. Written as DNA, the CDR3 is TGTGCCTGGAGTTCGGACACAGCTCCCAATTACTACAATGAGCAGTTCTTC. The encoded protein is CAWSSDTAPNYYNEQFF.

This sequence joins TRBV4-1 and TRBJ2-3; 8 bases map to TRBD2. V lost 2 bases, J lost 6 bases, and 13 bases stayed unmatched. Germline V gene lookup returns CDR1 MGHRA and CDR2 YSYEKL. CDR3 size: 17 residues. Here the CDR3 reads CASSQLFLAGSKDTQYF. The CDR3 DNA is TGCGCCAGCAGCCAATTGTTCCTAGCGGGTAGCAAGGATACGCAGTATTTT.

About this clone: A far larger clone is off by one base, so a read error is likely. The CDR3 here is CSVGLLDKYNEQFF. The CDR3 nucleotides are TGCAGCGTTGGCCTGTTGGACAAATACAATGAGCAGTTCTTC. The J gene is TRBJ2-1, the V gene TRBV29-1; TRBD1 might be the D (5 bases). V dropped 4 bases and J dropped 4 bases, with 14 bases sitting between them. The CDR3 length is 14 residues. In germline, CDR1 is SQVTM, CDR2 ANQGSEA.